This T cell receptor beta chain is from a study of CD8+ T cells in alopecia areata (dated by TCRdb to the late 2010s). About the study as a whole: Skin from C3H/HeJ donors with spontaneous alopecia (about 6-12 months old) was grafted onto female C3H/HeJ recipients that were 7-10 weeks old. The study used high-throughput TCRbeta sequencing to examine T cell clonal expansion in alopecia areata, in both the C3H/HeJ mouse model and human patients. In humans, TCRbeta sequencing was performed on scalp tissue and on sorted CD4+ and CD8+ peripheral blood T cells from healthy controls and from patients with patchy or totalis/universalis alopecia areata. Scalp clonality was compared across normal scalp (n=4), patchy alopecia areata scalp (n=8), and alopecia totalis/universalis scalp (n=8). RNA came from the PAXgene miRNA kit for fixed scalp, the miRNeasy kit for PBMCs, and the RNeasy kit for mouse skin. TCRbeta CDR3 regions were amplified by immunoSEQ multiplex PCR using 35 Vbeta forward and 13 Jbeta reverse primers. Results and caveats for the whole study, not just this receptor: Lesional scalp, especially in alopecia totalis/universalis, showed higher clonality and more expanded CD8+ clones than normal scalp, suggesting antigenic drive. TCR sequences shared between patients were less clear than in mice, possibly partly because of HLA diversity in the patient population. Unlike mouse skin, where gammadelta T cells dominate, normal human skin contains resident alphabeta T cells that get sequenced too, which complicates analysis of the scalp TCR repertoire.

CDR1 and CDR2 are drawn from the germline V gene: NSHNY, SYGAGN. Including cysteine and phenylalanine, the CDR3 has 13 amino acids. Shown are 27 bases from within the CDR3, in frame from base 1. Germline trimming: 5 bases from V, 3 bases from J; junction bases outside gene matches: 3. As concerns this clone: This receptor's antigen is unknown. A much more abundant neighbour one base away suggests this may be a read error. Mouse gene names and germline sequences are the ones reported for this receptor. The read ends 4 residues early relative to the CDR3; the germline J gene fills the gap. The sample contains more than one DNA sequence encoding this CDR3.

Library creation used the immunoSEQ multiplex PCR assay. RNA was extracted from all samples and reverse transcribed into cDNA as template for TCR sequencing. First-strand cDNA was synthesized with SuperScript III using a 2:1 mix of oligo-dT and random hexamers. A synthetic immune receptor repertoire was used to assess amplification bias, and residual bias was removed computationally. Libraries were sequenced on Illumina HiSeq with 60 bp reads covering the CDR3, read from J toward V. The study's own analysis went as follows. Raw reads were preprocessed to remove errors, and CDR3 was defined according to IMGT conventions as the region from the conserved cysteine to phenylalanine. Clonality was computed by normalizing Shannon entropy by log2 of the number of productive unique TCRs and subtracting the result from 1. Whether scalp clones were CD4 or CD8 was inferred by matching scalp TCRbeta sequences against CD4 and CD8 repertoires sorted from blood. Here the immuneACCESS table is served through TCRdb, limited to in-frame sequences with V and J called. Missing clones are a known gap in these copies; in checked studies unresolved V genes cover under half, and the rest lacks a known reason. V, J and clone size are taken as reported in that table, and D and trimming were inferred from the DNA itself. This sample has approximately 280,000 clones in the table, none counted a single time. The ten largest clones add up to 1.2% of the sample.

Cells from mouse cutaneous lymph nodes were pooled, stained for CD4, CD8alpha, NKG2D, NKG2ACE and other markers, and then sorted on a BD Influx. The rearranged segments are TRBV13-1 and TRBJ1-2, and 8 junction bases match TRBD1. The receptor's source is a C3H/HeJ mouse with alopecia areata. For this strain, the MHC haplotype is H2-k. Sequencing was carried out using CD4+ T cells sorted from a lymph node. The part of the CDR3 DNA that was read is TGTGCCAGCAGGGACAGGGCAGACTCC. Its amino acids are CASRDRADS. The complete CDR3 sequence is CASRDRADSDYTF.